This T cell receptor (beta chain) was obtained from a study of HIV-infected patients and healthy controls. TCRdb re-analysed the 5' RACE reads in MiXCR, keeping a single row per CDR3 protein. The sample lists 60,000 to 75,000 distinct CDR3 sequences, about 16% seen once, with approximately 5% in the top ten. Trimming cost V 5 bases and J 4 bases; bases outside gene matches: 7. The CDR3 is 16 amino acids. The specimen was CD4+ T cells from blood. The clonotype comes from a human donor in good health. The genes are TRBV12-3 or TRBV12-4 and TRBJ1-5; 11 nucleotides agree with TRBD1. CDR3 DNA: TGTGCCAGCAGTCCCAACGGACAGGGGGCTAATCAGCCCCAGCATTTT. Amino acid sequence: CASSPNGQGANQPQHF.